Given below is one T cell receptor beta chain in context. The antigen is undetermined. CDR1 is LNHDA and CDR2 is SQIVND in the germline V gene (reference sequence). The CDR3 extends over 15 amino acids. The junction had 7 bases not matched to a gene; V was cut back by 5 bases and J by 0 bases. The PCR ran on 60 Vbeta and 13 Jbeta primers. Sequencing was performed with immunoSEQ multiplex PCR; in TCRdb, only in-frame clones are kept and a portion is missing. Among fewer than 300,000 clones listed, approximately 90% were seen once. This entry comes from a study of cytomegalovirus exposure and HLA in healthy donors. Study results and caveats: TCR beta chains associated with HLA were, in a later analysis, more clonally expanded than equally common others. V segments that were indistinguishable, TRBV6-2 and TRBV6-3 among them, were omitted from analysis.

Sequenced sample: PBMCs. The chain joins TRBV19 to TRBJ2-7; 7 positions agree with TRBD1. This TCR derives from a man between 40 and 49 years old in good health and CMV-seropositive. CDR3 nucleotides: TGTGCCAGTAGTCCGGGACAGTTTAGCTCCTACGAGCAGTACTTC. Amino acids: CASSPGQFSSYEQYF.